A selection of T cell receptor beta chains follows, all from one sample in a study of identical twins. A single record per CDR3 protein comes from TCRdb applying MiXCR to the 5' RACE reads. This sample yields fewer than 650,000 distinct CDR3 sequences, of which roughly 6.6% are seen a single time; roughly 1.5% belongs to the top ten. The same data also went into a second study, on yellow fever vaccine responses in identical twins.

Sequenced material: PBMCs. These receptors all stem from a woman aged 18-29 years in good health. Both conserved end residues are part of each CDR3. A D gene is named only where the DNA matches it firmly. Expanded clones are given a class, and other clones once, few, many or no size at all.

j_call cdr3_length clone_size d_call v_call cdr3_aa cdr3_nt
TRBJ1-4 16 few . TRBV6-5 CASSYRSGGTNEKLFF TGTGCCAGCAGTTACAGATCGGGGGGTACTAATGAAAAACTGTTTTTT
TRBJ2-5 14 few . TRBV29-1 CSAGIQGIGETQYF TGCAGCGCCGGAATACAGGGTATTGGGGAGACCCAGTACTTC
TRBJ2-3 12 . . TRBV24-1 CATSDSRATQYF TGTGCCACCAGTGATTCCCGGGCTACGCAGTATTTT
TRBJ1-1 14 few TRBD1 TRBV5-1 CASRPDRGGTEAFF TGCGCCAGCAGACCGGACAGGGGAGGAACTGAAGCTTTCTTT
TRBJ1-1 17 few TRBD1 TRBV10-3 CAISERDRGPLNTEAFF TGTGCCATCAGTGAGAGGGACAGGGGGCCCCTGAACACTGAAGCTTTCTTT
TRBJ2-7 13 . . TRBV7-2 CAGSRDGPYEQYF TGTGCCGGCAGCCGGGACGGACCCTACGAGCAGTACTTC
TRBJ2-1 14 many . TRBV24-1 CATSGRERYNEQFF TGTGCCACCAGTGGGCGGGAACGCTACAATGAGCAGTTCTTC
TRBJ2-3 14 . . TRBV9 CASSVGRLGDTQYF TGTGCCAGCAGCGTAGGGCGCTTGGGGGATACGCAGTATTTT
TRBJ2-3 18 . TRBD1 TRBV20-1 CSATLAQGAVASTDTQYF TGCAGTGCTACCCTAGCGCAGGGGGCAGTCGCTAGCACAGATACGCAGTATTTT
TRBJ2-1 14 many TRBD1 TRBV3-1 CASSPRQGGNEQFF TGTGCCAGCAGCCCCAGACAGGGGGGCAATGAGCAGTTCTTC
TRBJ1-2 14 many . TRBV29-1 CSVDPGQYAYGYTF TGCAGCGTTGACCCCGGACAGTATGCCTATGGCTACACCTTC
TRBJ2-7 14 few . TRBV5-1 CASSGGDNSYEQYF TGCGCCAGCAGCGGCGGGGACAACTCCTACGAGCAGTACTTC
TRBJ2-7 13 many . TRBV5-1 CASSLGPTYEQYF TGCGCCAGCAGCTTAGGGCCTACCTACGAGCAGTACTTC
TRBJ2-4 15 . . TRBV9 CASSAGLALKDIQYF TGTGCCAGCAGCGCGGGGTTGGCCCTAAAAGACATTCAGTACTTC
TRBJ2-2 13 many . TRBV9 CASSVIYTGELFF TGTGCCAGCAGCGTTATCTACACCGGGGAGCTGTTTTTT
TRBJ2-2 15 many TRBD1 TRBV4-2 CASSPQGKSAGELFF TGTGCCAGCAGCCCACAGGGGAAATCAGCCGGGGAGCTGTTTTTT
TRBJ1-3 16 few . TRBV7-9 CASSLVPASSGNTIYF TGTGCCAGCAGCTTAGTTCCAGCCAGCTCTGGAAACACCATATATTTT
TRBJ2-2 14 few . TRBV6-5 CASSLGRPTGELFF TGTGCCAGCAGTTTGGGACGGCCCACCGGGGAGCTGTTTTTT
TRBJ2-2 12 many . TRBV27 CASSLLSGELFF TGTGCCAGCAGTTTATTATCCGGGGAGCTGTTTTTT
TRBJ2-2 16 few TRBD2 TRBV10-3 CAISEEAGGHTGELFF TGTGCCATCAGTGAGGAGGCGGGGGGGCACACCGGGGAGCTGTTTTTT
TRBJ2-2 14 many . TRBV29-1 CSVEGGPNTGELFF TGCAGCGTTGAGGGCGGACCGAACACCGGGGAGCTGTTTTTT
TRBJ1-6 16 . . TRBV6-5 CASSYSSSGLGSPLHF TGTGCCAGCAGTTACTCGAGTTCAGGGCTCGGATCACCCCTCCACTTT
TRBJ2-7 14 . TRBD2 TRBV24-1 CATSYLAENYEQYF TGTGCCACCAGTTACCTAGCGGAAAACTACGAGCAGTACTTC